The rows below give T cell receptor beta chains drawn from one sample of a study of T cell responses to AZD1222 COVID-19 vaccine. TCRdb's copy holds only in-frame clones and misses some; the assay was immunoSEQ multiplex PCR. The sample lists about 150,000 clones; around 91% were seen once. Sequenced here: peripheral blood, sampled on day 0 of AZD1222 vaccination. Receptors originate from an adult in good health. CDR3s include the opening cysteine and the closing phenylalanine or tryptophan. A D gene is named only where the DNA matches it firmly. The size entry is marked missing in some rows and otherwise reads once, few, many or a size class.

D gene: TRBD1
clone size: .
V gene: TRBV24-1
J gene: TRBJ2-3
CDR3 protein: CATSDRQGVVTDTQYF

D gene: TRBD2
clone size: .
V gene: TRBV28
J gene: TRBJ2-7
CDR3 protein: CASSLKGRELSEQYF

D gene: TRBD2
clone size: .
V gene: TRBV28
J gene: TRBJ2-1
CDR3 protein: CASRGTSGSRANNEQFF

D gene: TRBD1
clone size: .
V gene: TRBV28
J gene: TRBJ1-1
CDR3 protein: CASSPRIDRGANTEAFF

D gene: .
clone size: .
V gene: TRBV9
J gene: TRBJ2-2
CDR3 protein: CASSLLATKITGELFF

D gene: TRBD1
clone size: .
V gene: TRBV5-1
J gene: TRBJ1-2
CDR3 protein: CASSLEGQGLSGYTF

D gene: .
clone size: .
V gene: TRBV9
J gene: TRBJ2-1
CDR3 protein: CASSPRDLSYNEQFF

D gene: .
clone size: .
V gene: TRBV6-5
J gene: TRBJ2-7
CDR3 protein: CASSARDISYEQYF

D gene: TRBD1
clone size: .
V gene: TRBV28
J gene: TRBJ1-5
CDR3 protein: CASSLRRGQGASVQPQHF

D gene: .
clone size: .
V gene: TRBV6-5
J gene: TRBJ1-4
CDR3 protein: CASRARSGLAEKLFF

D gene: TRBD1
clone size: .
V gene: TRBV27
J gene: TRBJ2-6
CDR3 protein: CASSVGGQGMAGANVLTF

D gene: .
clone size: .
V gene: TRBV7-2
J gene: TRBJ2-3
CDR3 protein: CASSSGSAGTQYF

D gene: .
clone size: .
V gene: TRBV19
J gene: TRBJ1-2
CDR3 protein: CASSIERYGYTF

D gene: .
clone size: once
V gene: TRBV7-7
J gene: TRBJ2-1
CDR3 protein: CASSRGQLSYNEQFF

D gene: .
clone size: .
V gene: TRBV9
J gene: TRBJ1-1
CDR3 protein: CASSVGTNTEAFF

D gene: .
clone size: .
V gene: TRBV7-3
J gene: TRBJ2-1
CDR3 protein: CASSLTGSSYNEQFF

D gene: TRBD1
clone size: once
V gene: TRBV14
J gene: TRBJ2-2
CDR3 protein: CASSLDRATGELFF

D gene: .
clone size: .
V gene: TRBV11-2
J gene: TRBJ1-1
CDR3 protein: CASSTTGSTEAFF

D gene: .
clone size: .
V gene: TRBV30
J gene: TRBJ1-1
CDR3 protein: CAWSVSTEAFF

D gene: .
clone size: .
V gene: TRBV6-5
J gene: TRBJ1-4
CDR3 protein: CASSLRGEKLFF

D gene: .
clone size: .
V gene: TRBV19
J gene: TRBJ1-5
CDR3 protein: CASTLIGSNQPQHF

D gene: TRBD2
clone size: .
V gene: TRBV6-6
J gene: TRBJ2-7
CDR3 protein: CASSYSGSGRIYEQYF

D gene: TRBD1
clone size: .
V gene: TRBV9
J gene: TRBJ1-1
CDR3 protein: CASSPHGQGGNEAFF

D gene: TRBD1
clone size: .
V gene: TRBV18
J gene: TRBJ2-7
CDR3 protein: CASSLRTGSSYEQYF

D gene: .
clone size: .
V gene: TRBV30
J gene: TRBJ2-1
CDR3 protein: CAWSVGQEWDEQFF

D gene: TRBD1
clone size: .
V gene: TRBV7-2
J gene: TRBJ1-5
CDR3 protein: CASSPARGGNQPQHF

D gene: .
clone size: .
V gene: TRBV6-1
J gene: TRBJ2-6
CDR3 protein: CASSEMVSGANVLTF

D gene: .
clone size: .
V gene: TRBV10-3
J gene: TRBJ2-7
CDR3 protein: CAISVGGINEQYF

D gene: .
clone size: .
V gene: TRBV3-1/TRBV3-2
J gene: TRBJ2-6
CDR3 protein: CASSQGQYFSGANVLTF

D gene: .
clone size: few
V gene: TRBV7-8
J gene: TRBJ1-5
CDR3 protein: CASSPRLWADTRNQPQHF

D gene: .
clone size: .
V gene: TRBV7-2
J gene: TRBJ2-1
CDR3 protein: CASSLGPSNEQFF

D gene: .
clone size: .
V gene: TRBV5-3
J gene: TRBJ1-1
CDR3 protein: CARSLGPPNTEAFF

D gene: .
clone size: once
V gene: TRBV11-2
J gene: TRBJ2-4
CDR3 protein: CASSLTTDIELAKNIQYF

D gene: .
clone size: once
V gene: TRBV28
J gene: TRBJ1-1
CDR3 protein: CASRRLLENTEAFF

D gene: TRBD2
clone size: .
V gene: TRBV7-2
J gene: TRBJ2-5
CDR3 protein: CASSFAGGYQETQYF

D gene: .
clone size: .
V gene: TRBV7-2
J gene: TRBJ2-7
CDR3 protein: CASSLARAGTYEQYF

D gene: .
clone size: few
V gene: TRBV7-2
J gene: TRBJ2-7
CDR3 protein: CASSLGAGYEQYF

D gene: .
clone size: .
V gene: TRBV5-1
J gene: TRBJ1-1
CDR3 protein: CASSLKLSTGTEAFF

D gene: .
clone size: .
V gene: TRBV7-2
J gene: TRBJ1-1
CDR3 protein: CASSPLGGNTEAFF

D gene: .
clone size: .
V gene: TRBV7-6
J gene: TRBJ1-6
CDR3 protein: CASSFRGGSMTSPLHF

D gene: TRBD1
clone size: .
V gene: TRBV2
J gene: TRBJ2-5
CDR3 protein: CASSRQGTKETQYF

D gene: .
clone size: few
V gene: TRBV4-1
J gene: TRBJ2-7
CDR3 protein: CASSPAQHLGNTYEQYF

D gene: .
clone size: .
V gene: TRBV5-4
J gene: TRBJ1-3
CDR3 protein: CASSSYGNTIYF

D gene: TRBD1
clone size: .
V gene: TRBV4-3
J gene: TRBJ1-4
CDR3 protein: CASSQDTIRGEKLFF

D gene: TRBD1
clone size: .
V gene: TRBV29-1
J gene: TRBJ2-7
CDR3 protein: CSVQFPGQGPYEQYF

D gene: TRBD1
clone size: .
V gene: TRBV6-5
J gene: TRBJ1-2
CDR3 protein: CASSYSTGGIFGYTF

D gene: .
clone size: .
V gene: TRBV19
J gene: TRBJ2-6
CDR3 protein: CASSSGGSGANVLTF

D gene: .
clone size: .
V gene: TRBV5-4
J gene: TRBJ2-7
CDR3 protein: CASSLGTYEQYF

D gene: TRBD1
clone size: .
V gene: TRBV28
J gene: TRBJ1-6
CDR3 protein: CASGTGGYSPLHF

D gene: TRBD2
clone size: .
V gene: TRBV2
J gene: TRBJ2-7
CDR3 protein: CASRVTSGPLGEQYF

D gene: TRBD1
clone size: .
V gene: TRBV28
J gene: TRBJ1-2
CDR3 protein: CASSTPGQDNYGYTF

D gene: .
clone size: .
V gene: TRBV29-1
J gene: TRBJ2-7
CDR3 protein: CSVAEQGRTYEQYF

D gene: TRBD2
clone size: .
V gene: TRBV6-2/TRBV6-3
J gene: TRBJ2-1
CDR3 protein: CASSPGLAGYSSYNEQFF

D gene: .
clone size: .
V gene: TRBV5-8
J gene: TRBJ2-2
CDR3 protein: CASSLVNTGELFF

D gene: TRBD2
clone size: .
V gene: TRBV20-1
J gene: TRBJ2-7
CDR3 protein: CSASEGTRETYEQYF

D gene: .
clone size: .
V gene: TRBV19
J gene: TRBJ2-3
CDR3 protein: CASGGGLGTDTQYF

D gene: .
clone size: .
V gene: TRBV11-1
J gene: TRBJ2-4
CDR3 protein: CASSSGRKNIQYF

D gene: .
clone size: .
V gene: TRBV28
J gene: TRBJ2-7
CDR3 protein: CASKESLGEQYF